The text below deals with one T cell receptor beta chain. Its antigen is unknown. Only in-frame clones appear in the TCRdb table, and some are missing; sequencing was by immunoSEQ multiplex PCR. The data contain more than 85,000 clones, around 88% of them singletons. The CDR3 contains 13 residues. CDR1 SGHKS and CDR2 YYEKEE come from the germline V gene (reference sequence). Trimming at V came to 2 bases and at J to 5 bases, leaving 1 base not matched to a gene. Healthy donors had no documented immune events, such as infections, while sampled. The data are from a study of identifying expanded T cells in peripheral blood. Study-wide points: Over approximately two and four weeks, about 15 and 19 clones changed, versus 1.2 between replicates. Variance in clone template counts between approximately two-week samples significantly increased with total template count across all healthy donors.

Sequencing was carried out using blood. The TCR originated in a person between 18 and 75 years old in good health. This rearrangement joins TRBV5-5 to TRBJ2-1; 7 bases agree with TRBD2. The CDR3 here is CASSFGGDNEQFF. The CDR3 bases are TGTGCCAGCAGCTTTGGGGGGGACAATGAGCAGTTCTTC.